This TCR beta chain stems from a study of T cell responses to AZD1222 COVID-19 vaccine. Study-wide results and caveats: The study found vaccine-associated CD4 TCRs spanning spike, dominant at 160-218 and 743-854.

Of note for this clone: Antigen unknown.

Sequencing was performed with immunoSEQ multiplex PCR; in TCRdb, only in-frame clones are kept and a portion is missing. The sample gives about 120,000 clones, 70% to 90% of which show up once; about 27% is in the top ten. CDR3 length: 21 amino acids. The chain employs TRBV21-1 and TRBJ2-6; TRBD1 is the table's D call and was not checked against the DNA. TRBV21-1 is designated a pseudogene. The sample consisted of peripheral blood, taken on day 0 of AZD1222 vaccination. The receptor was isolated from an adult in good health. The CDR3 region has the DNA TGTGCCAGCAGCAAAGTCATCCGTCAGGGGGCCCTTTGCTCTGGGGCCAACGTCCTGACTTTC. Protein: CASSKVIRQGALCSGANVLTF.